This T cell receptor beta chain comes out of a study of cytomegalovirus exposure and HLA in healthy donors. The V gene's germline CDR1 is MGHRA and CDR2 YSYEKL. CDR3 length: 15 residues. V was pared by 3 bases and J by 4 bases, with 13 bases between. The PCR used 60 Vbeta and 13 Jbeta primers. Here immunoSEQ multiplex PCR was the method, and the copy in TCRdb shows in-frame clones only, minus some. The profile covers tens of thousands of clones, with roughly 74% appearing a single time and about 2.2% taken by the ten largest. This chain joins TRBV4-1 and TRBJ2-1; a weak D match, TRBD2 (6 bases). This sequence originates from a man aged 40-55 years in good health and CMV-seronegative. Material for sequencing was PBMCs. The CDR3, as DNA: TGCGCCAGCAGCCAGGTGAGGGGAGGTTACAATGAGCAGTTCTTC. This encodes CASSQVRGGYNEQFF.